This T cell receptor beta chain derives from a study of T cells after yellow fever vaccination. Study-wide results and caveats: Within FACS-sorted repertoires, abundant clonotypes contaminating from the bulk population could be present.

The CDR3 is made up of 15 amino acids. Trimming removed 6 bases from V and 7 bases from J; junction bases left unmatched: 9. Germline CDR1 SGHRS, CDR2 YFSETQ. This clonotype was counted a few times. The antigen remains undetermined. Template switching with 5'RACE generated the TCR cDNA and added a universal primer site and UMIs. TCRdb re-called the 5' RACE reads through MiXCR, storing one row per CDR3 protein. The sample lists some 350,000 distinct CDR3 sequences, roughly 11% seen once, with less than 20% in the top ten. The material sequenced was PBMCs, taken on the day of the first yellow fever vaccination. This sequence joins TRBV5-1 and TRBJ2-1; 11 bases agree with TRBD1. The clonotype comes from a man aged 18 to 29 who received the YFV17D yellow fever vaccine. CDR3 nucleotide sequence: TGCGCCAGCACCCTTTGGGGACAGGGGGGTAATGAGCAGTTCTTC. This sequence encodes CASTLWGQGGNEQFF.